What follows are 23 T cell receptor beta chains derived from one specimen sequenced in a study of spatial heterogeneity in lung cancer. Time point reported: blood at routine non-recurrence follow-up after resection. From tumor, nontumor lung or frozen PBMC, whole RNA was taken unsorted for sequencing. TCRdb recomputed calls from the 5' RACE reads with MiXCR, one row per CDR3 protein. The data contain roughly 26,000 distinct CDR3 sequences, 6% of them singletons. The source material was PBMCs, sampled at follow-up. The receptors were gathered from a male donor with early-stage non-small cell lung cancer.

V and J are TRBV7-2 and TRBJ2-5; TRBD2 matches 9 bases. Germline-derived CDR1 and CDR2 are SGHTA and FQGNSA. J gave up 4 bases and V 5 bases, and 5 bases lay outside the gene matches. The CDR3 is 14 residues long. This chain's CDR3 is CASSRSGRLETQYF. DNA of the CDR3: TGTGCCAGCAGCAGGAGCGGGAGGTTAGAGACCCAGTACTTC.

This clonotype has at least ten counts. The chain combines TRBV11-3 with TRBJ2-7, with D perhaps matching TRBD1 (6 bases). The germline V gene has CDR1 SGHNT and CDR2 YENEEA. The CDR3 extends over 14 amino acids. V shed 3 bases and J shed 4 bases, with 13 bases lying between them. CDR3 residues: CASSFSGGEYEQYV. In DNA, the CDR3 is TGTGCCAGCAGCTTCTCTGGGGGCGAGTACGAGCAGTACGTC.

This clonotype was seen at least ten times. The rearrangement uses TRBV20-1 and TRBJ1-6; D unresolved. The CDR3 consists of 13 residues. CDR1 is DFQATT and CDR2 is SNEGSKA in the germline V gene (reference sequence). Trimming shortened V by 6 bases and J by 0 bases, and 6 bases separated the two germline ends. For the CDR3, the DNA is TGCAGTGCCCAGGCCTCCTATAATTCACCCCTCCACTTT. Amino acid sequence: CSAQASYNSPLHF.

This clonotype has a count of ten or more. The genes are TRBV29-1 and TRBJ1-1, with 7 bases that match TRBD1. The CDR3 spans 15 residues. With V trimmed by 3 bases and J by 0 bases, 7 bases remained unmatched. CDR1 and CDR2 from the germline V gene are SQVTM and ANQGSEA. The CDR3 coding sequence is TGCAGCGTTGAGGGAGTGACAGGGCTGAACACTGAAGCTTTCTTT. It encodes CSVEGVTGLNTEAFF.

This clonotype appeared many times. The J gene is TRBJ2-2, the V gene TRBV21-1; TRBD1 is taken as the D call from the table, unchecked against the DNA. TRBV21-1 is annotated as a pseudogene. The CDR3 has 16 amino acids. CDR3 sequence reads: CASSPGQGAHTGELFF. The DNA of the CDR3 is TGTGCCAGCAGTCCGGGACAGGGGGCTCACACCGGGGAGCTGTTTTTT.

In DNA form, the CDR3 reads TGCAGTGCTCTCGCGGGCTACGAGCAGTACTTC. This translates into CSALAGYEQYF. This chain joins TRBV20-1 and TRBJ2-7; a possible D gene is TRBD2 (5 bases). In germline, CDR1 is DFQATT, CDR2 SNEGSKA (reference sequence). The CDR3 runs to 11 residues. V lost 5 bases, J lost 3 bases, and 8 bases lay in between.

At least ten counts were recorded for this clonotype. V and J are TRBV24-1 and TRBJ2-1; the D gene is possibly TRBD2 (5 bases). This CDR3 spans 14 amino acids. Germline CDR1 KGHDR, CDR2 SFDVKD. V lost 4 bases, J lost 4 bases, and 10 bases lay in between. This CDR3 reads CATSDGLAYNEQFF. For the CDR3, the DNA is TGTGCCACCAGTGACGGACTTGCGTACAATGAGCAGTTCTTC.

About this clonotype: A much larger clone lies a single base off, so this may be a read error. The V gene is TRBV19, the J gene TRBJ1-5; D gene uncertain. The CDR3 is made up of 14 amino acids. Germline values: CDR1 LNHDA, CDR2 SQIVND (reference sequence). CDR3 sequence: CAGSSGGSNQPQHF. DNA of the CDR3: TGTGCCGGTAGTTCCGGCGGGAGCAATCAGCCCCAGCATTTT. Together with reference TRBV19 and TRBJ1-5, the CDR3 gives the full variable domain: DGGITQSPKYLFRKEGQNVTLSCEQNLNHDAMYWYRQDPGQGLRLIYYSQIVNDFQKGDIAEGYSVSREKKESFPLTVTSAQKNPTAFYLCAGSSGGSNQPQHFGDGTRLSIL.

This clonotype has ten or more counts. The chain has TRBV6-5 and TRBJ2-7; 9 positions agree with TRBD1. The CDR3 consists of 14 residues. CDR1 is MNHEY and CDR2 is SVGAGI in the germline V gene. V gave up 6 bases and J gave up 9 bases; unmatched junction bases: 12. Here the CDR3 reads CASRAGTGSRMQYF. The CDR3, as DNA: TGTGCCAGCAGGGCCGGGACAGGGTCACGGATGCAGTACTTC.

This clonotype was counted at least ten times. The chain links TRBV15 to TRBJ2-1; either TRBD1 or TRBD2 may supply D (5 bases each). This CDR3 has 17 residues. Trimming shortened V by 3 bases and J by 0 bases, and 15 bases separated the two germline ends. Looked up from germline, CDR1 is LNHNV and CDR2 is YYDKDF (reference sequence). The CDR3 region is CATSRGRQGRSYNEQFF. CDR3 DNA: TGTGCCACCAGCAGGGGACGGCAAGGACGCTCCTACAATGAGCAGTTCTTC.

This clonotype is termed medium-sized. The CDR3 protein is CASSGSRVGETQYF. CDR3 nucleotide sequence: TGTGCCAGCAGCGGGAGTAGGGTGGGTGAGACCCAGTACTTC. The gene calls are TRBV7-2 and TRBJ2-5; possibly TRBD2 for D (5 bases). Germline V lookup: CDR1 SGHTA, CDR2 FQGNSA. Between the trimmed V and J ends, which lost 5 bases and 5 bases, there was a span of 15 bases. This CDR3 is 14 amino acids long.

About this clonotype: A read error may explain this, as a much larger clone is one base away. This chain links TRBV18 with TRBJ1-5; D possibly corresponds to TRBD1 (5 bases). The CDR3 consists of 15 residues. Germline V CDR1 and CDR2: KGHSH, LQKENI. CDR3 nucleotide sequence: TGTCCCAGCTCACCGGAGGGGCTAGGCAATCAGCCCCAGCATTTT. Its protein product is CPSSPEGLGNQPQHF. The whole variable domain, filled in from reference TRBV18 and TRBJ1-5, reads NAGVMQNPRHLVRRRGQEARLRCSPMKGHSHVYWYRQLPEEGLKFMVYLQKENIIDESGMPKERFSAEFPKEGPSILRIQQVVRGDSAAYFCPSSPEGLGNQPQHFGDGTRLSIL.

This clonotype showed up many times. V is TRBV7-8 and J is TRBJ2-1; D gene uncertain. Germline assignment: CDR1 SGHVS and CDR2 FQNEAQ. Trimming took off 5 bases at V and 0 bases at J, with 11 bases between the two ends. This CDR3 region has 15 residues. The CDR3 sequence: CASSLVPSSYNEQFF. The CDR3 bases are TGTGCCAGCAGCCTTGTACCCAGCTCCTACAATGAGCAGTTCTTC.

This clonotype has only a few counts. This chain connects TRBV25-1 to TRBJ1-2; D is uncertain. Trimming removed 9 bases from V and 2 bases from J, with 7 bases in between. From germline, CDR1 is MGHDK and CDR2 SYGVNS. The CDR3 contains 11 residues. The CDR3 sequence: CASARNYGYTF. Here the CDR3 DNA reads TGTGCCAGTGCCAGGAACTATGGCTACACCTTC.

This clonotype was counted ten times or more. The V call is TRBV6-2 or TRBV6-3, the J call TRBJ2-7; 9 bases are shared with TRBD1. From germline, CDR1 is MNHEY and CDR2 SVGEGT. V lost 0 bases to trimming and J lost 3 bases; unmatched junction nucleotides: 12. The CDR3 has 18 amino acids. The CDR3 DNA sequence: TGTGCCAGCAGTTACTCGACCACAGGGGGCTCTTTCCTCTACGAGCAGTACTTC. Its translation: CASSYSTTGGSFLYEQYF.

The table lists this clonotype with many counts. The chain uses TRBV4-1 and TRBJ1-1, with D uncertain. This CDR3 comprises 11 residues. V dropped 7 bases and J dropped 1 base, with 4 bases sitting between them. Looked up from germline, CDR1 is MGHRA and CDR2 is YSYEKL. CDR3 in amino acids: CASTQNTEAFF. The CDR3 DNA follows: TGCGCCAGCACACAGAACACTGAAGCTTTCTTT.

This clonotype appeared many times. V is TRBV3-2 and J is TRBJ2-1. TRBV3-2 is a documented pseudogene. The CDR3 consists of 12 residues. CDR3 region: CASSPLDNEQFF. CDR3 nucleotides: TGTGCCAGCAGCCCCTTAGACAATGAGCAGTTCTTC.

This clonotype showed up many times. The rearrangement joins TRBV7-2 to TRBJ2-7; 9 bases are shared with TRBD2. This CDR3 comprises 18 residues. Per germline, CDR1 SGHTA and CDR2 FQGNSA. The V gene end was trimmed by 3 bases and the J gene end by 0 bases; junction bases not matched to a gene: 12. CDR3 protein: CASSFLASGELFSYEQYF. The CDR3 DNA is TGTGCCAGCAGCTTTCTTGCTAGCGGGGAACTTTTCTCCTACGAGCAGTACTTC.

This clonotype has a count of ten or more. CDR3 sequence (DNA): TGCGCCAGCAGCCGAGGACTAGGGGAGGCAGATACGCAGTATTTT. It specifies CASSRGLGEADTQYF. This sequence joins TRBV4-1 and TRBJ2-3, with 7 positions matching TRBD2. CDR1 and CDR2 from the germline V gene are MGHRA and YSYEKL. The CDR3 runs 15 residues. The V gene end was trimmed by 4 bases and the J gene end by 4 bases; junction bases not matched to a gene: 8.

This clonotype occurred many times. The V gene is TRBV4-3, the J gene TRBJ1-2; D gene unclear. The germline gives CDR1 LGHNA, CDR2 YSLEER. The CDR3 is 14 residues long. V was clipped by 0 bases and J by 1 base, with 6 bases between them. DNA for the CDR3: TGCGCCAGCAGCCAAGATCCGGGTAACTATGGCTACACCTTC. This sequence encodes CASSQDPGNYGYTF.

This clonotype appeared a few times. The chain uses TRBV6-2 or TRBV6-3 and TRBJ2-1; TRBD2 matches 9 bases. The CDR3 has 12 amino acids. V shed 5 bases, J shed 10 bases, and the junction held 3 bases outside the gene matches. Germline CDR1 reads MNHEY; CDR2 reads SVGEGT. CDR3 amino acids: CASSQTSGEQFF. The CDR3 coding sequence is TGTGCCAGCAGTCAGACTAGCGGCGAGCAGTTCTTC.

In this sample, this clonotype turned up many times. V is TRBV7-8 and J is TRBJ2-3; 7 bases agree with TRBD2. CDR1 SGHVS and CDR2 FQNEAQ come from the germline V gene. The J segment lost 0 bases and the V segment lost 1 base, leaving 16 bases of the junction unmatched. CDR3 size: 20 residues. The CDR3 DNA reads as TGTGCCAGCAGCTTAGTTCGGCCGGGGAAGAAGCGGGGCAGCACAGATACGCAGTATTTT. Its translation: CASSLVRPGKKRGSTDTQYF. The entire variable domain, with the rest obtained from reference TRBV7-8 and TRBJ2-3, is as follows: GAGVSQSPRYKVAKRGQDVALRCDPISGHVSLFWYQQALGQGPEFLTYFQNEAQLDKSGLPSDRFFAERPEGSVSTLKIQRTQQEDSAVYLCASSLVRPGKKRGSTDTQYFGPGTRLTVL.

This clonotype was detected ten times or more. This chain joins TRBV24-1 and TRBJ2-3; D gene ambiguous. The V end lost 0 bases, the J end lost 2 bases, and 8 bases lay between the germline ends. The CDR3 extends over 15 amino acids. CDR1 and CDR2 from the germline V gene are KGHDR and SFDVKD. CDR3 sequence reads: CATSDLGDNTDTQYF. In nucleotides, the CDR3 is TGTGCCACCAGTGATTTGGGAGATAACACAGATACGCAGTATTTT.